This record looks at one TCR beta chain sequence and its context. Clones were sequenced by immunoSEQ multiplex PCR, and TCRdb holds only the in-frame ones, with some missing. Altogether over 100,000 clones are present, approximately 89% being singletons, with the ten largest covering 3% to 4%. These data originate in a study of control samples from healthy donors and cancer patients. CDR1 and CDR2 from the germline V gene are KGHDR and SFDVKD. CDR3 length: 13 residues. Trimming took off 3 bases at V and 1 base at J, with 5 bases between the two ends. This chain connects TRBV24-1 to TRBJ1-1; D is ambiguous. Material: blood. The TCR sequence derives from a man aged 35 to 55 in good health. This chain's CDR3 is CATSDPANTEAFF. The CDR3 coding sequence is TGTGCCACCAGTGATCCCGCGAACACTGAAGCTTTCTTT.